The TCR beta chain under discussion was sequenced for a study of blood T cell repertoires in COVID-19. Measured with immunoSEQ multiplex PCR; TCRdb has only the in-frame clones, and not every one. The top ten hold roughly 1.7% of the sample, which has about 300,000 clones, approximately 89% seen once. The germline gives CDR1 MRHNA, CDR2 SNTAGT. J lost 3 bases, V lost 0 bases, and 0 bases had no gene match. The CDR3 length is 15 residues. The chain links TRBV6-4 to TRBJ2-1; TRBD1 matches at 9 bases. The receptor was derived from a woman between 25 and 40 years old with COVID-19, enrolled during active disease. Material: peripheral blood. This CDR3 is CASSDSTGGYNEQFF. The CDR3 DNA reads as TGTGCCAGCAGTGACTCGACAGGGGGCTACAATGAGCAGTTCTTC.